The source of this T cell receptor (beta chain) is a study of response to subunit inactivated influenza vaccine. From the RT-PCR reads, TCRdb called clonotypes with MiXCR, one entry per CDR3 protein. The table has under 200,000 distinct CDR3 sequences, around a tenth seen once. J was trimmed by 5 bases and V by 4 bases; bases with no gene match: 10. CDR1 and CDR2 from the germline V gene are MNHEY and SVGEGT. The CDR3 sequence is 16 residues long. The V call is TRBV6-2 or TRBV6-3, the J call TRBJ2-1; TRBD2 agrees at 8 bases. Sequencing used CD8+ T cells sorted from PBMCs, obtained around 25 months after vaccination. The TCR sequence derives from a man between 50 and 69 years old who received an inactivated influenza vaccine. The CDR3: CASSFLYGRGNNEQFF. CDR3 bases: TGTGCCAGCAGTTTCCTTTACGGGAGGGGCAACAATGAGCAGTTCTTC.